This is a list of T cell receptor beta chains from one sample in a study of T cell repertoires in cytomegalovirus infection. Using its own MiXCR run on the reads, TCRdb lists one record per CDR3 protein. This sample has around 280,000 distinct CDR3 sequences, with roughly an eighth found just once. The sequencing input was PBMCs. The source is a human donor in good health (CMV status not recorded). Some clones in this sample may be carry-over from other donors' samples. CDR3s include the opening cysteine and the closing phenylalanine or tryptophan. The D gene is left open where the match is weak. Rows give clone size only sometimes, using once, few, many, or a class for an expanded clone.

clone size: many; V gene: TRBV6-2/TRBV6-3; D gene: TRBD2; J gene: TRBJ2-3; CDR3 DNA: TGTGCCAGCACCCTGGACACAAGGACTAGCGGAACTAGCACAGATACGCAGTATTTT; CDR3 protein: CASTLDTRTSGTSTDTQYF
clone size: few; V gene: TRBV20-1; D gene: NA; J gene: TRBJ1-2; CDR3 DNA: TGCAGTGCAGTCCCTTATCGGGGGCAGCTCTATGGCTACACCTTC; CDR3 protein: CSAVPYRGQLYGYTF
clone size: many; V gene: TRBV7-8; D gene: NA; J gene: TRBJ2-7; CDR3 DNA: TGTGCCAGCAGCTTATTAGGGGGTTCAGTTGGGGAGCAGTACTTC; CDR3 protein: CASSLLGGSVGEQYF
clone size: once; V gene: TRBV6-6; D gene: TRBD2; J gene: TRBJ2-1; CDR3 DNA: TGTGCCAGCAGTTCCGGAGGGACTAGCGGGAGGGAGCATCGAAATGAGCAGTTCTTC; CDR3 protein: CASSSGGTSGREHRNEQFF
clone size: NA; V gene: TRBV12-3/TRBV12-4; D gene: NA; J gene: TRBJ2-2; CDR3 DNA: TGTGCCAGCAGTTTATCGCTCGACGAGGGCACCGGGGAGCTGTTTTTT; CDR3 protein: CASSLSLDEGTGELFF
clone size: NA; V gene: TRBV20-1; D gene: TRBD2; J gene: TRBJ2-5; CDR3 DNA: TGCAGTGCTAGTACCCCTGGGACTAGCAAAGAGACCCAGTACTTC; CDR3 protein: CSASTPGTSKETQYF
clone size: few; V gene: TRBV11-3; D gene: NA; J gene: TRBJ2-7; CDR3 DNA: TGTGCCAGCAGCTTAGATGCGGGGTCCTACGAGCAGTACTTC; CDR3 protein: CASSLDAGSYEQYF
clone size: many; V gene: TRBV7-9; D gene: NA; J gene: TRBJ2-7; CDR3 DNA: TGTGCCAGCAGCAGGAATGCCTACGAGCAGTACTTC; CDR3 protein: CASSRNAYEQYF
clone size: few; V gene: TRBV27; D gene: TRBD1; J gene: TRBJ1-5; CDR3 DNA: TGTGCCAGCAGTAACAGGGGAGCGGGTCAGCCCCAGCATTTT; CDR3 protein: CASSNRGAGQPQHF
clone size: few; V gene: TRBV24-1; D gene: NA; J gene: TRBJ2-1; CDR3 DNA: TGTGCCGCGTCTGGCGGAGACTACAATGAGCAGTTCTTC; CDR3 protein: CAASGGDYNEQFF
clone size: NA; V gene: TRBV27; D gene: NA; J gene: TRBJ2-3; CDR3 DNA: TGTGCCAGCAGTTTCTATTCGGCAGATACGCAGTATTTT; CDR3 protein: CASSFYSADTQYF
clone size: many; V gene: TRBV2; D gene: TRBD2; J gene: TRBJ2-3; CDR3 DNA: TGTGCCAGCAGTGAAGTAGGTCTAGCGGGAGCAGATACGCAGTATTTT; CDR3 protein: CASSEVGLAGADTQYF
clone size: NA; V gene: TRBV24-1; D gene: NA; J gene: TRBJ2-2; CDR3 DNA: TGTGCCACCAGTGGGGGAGCGTCAACGAACACCGGGGAGCTGTTTTTT; CDR3 protein: CATSGGASTNTGELFF
clone size: few; V gene: TRBV5-5; D gene: TRBD2; J gene: TRBJ2-5; CDR3 DNA: TGTGCCAGCAGCCCTAACGGTAGCGGGGGGCCCGGAGAGACCCAGTACTTC; CDR3 protein: CASSPNGSGGPGETQYF
clone size: few; V gene: TRBV5-1; D gene: TRBD1; J gene: TRBJ1-5; CDR3 DNA: TGCGCCAGCAGCTTGGGGGGACAGGGAAGTGGTCAGCCCCAGCATTTT; CDR3 protein: CASSLGGQGSGQPQHF
clone size: NA; V gene: TRBV27; D gene: NA; J gene: TRBJ1-5; CDR3 DNA: TGTGCCAGCAGTTTCTACCGGGACGCCAATCAGCCCCAGCATTTT; CDR3 protein: CASSFYRDANQPQHF
clone size: few; V gene: TRBV12-3/TRBV12-4; D gene: NA; J gene: TRBJ1-2; CDR3 DNA: TGTGCCAGCAGTTTATCGGGCGCCATTAACTATGGCTACACCTTC; CDR3 protein: CASSLSGAINYGYTF
clone size: NA; V gene: TRBV20-1; D gene: NA; J gene: TRBJ1-5; CDR3 DNA: TGCAGTGCTGGTGAGGGCGGATATAGCAATCAGCCCCAGCATTTT; CDR3 protein: CSAGEGGYSNQPQHF
clone size: many; V gene: TRBV7-2; D gene: NA; J gene: TRBJ2-2; CDR3 DNA: TGTGCCAGCAGCTTAATGTTCACCGGGGAGCTGTTTTTT; CDR3 protein: CASSLMFTGELFF